A single sample gave rise to the 6 T cell receptor beta chains below, sequenced in a study of OX40 agonist ivuxolimab in advanced cancers. Assay: immunoSEQ multiplex PCR; the TCRdb copy retains only in-frame clones and omits some. The sample shows roughly 70,000 clones, 85% of them seen only once. The sequencing here drew on CD4+ or CD8+ T cells sorted from blood, taken in a trial of the OX40 agonist ivuxolimab. The receptors originated from an adult with an advanced solid tumor such as melanoma, head and neck, liver or kidney cancer.

The V and J genes are TRBV18 and TRBJ1-1; the match to TRBD1 covers 10 bases. The CDR3 totals 15 residues. Germline CDR1 KGHSH, CDR2 LQKENI. V was pared by 3 bases and J by 7 bases, with 8 bases of the junction left unmatched. CDR3 in amino acids: CASSPSGQGLDEAFF. CDR3 nucleotide sequence: TGTGCCAGCTCACCCTCGGGACAGGGGCTCGATGAAGCTTTCTTT. The full variable domain, its missing parts supplied by reference TRBV18 and TRBJ1-1, is NAGVMQNPRHLVRRRGQEARLRCSPMKGHSHVYWYRQLPEEGLKFMVYLQKENIIDESGMPKERFSAEFPKEGPSILRIQQVVRGDSAAYFCASSPSGQGLDEAFFGQGTRLTVV.

The J gene is TRBJ1-2, the V gene TRBV7-9, with D possibly TRBD1 on 5 matching bases. V lost 1 base and J lost 3, with 15 bases in between. Germline V CDR1 and CDR2: SEHNR, FQNEAQ (reference sequence). This CDR3 contains 16 residues. CDR3 DNA: TGTGCCAGCAGCTTAGAGGGGCCATTAAGGGACTATGGCTACACCTTC. It is translated as CASSLEGPLRDYGYTF.

This clone was recorded only once. The chain employs TRBV18 and TRBJ2-1; TRBD2 agrees at 10 bases. CDR3 length: 15 residues. From germline, CDR1 is KGHSH and CDR2 LQKENI. V lost 6 bases to trimming and J lost 14 bases; unmatched junction nucleotides: 16. CDR3 in DNA: TGTGCCAGCTCGCCCCTTAGCGGGGGGCCTCTTAATGAGTTCTTC. Translation gives CASSPLSGGPLNEFF.

This clone was recorded only once. The rearrangement links TRBV5-5 to TRBJ1-2; D call uncertain. Germline CDR1 SGHKS, CDR2 YYEKEE (reference sequence). The CDR3 has 19 amino acids. Trimming stripped 4 bases from V and 9 bases from J, with 34 bases between. The CDR3 bases are TGTGCCAGCAGCCAGGCGTTATCAGTGACCTCATCTTTAGGACGCCGCTACACCTTC. Translation gives CASSQALSVTSSLGRRYTF.

J is TRBJ2-7 and V is TRBV7-2; D assignment may be TRBD1 or TRBD2 (7 bases each). The V gene lost 4 bases and the J gene lost 4 bases, with 17 bases spanning the gap. This CDR3 comprises 15 residues. From germline, CDR1 is SGHTA and CDR2 FQGNSA. The chain's CDR3 is CASSSRGGTGYEQYF. The CDR3 DNA sequence: TGTGCCAGCAGCTCCAGGGGGGGCACCGGTTACGAGCAGTACTTC.

This clone occurred once. The chain carries TRBV18 and TRBJ1-2, with D possibly TRBD1 on 5 matching bases. Germline CDR1 and CDR2: KGHSH and LQKENI. Trimming pared 2 bases from V and 0 bases from J, leaving 10 bases between. This CDR3 spans 15 amino acids. CDR3 in DNA: TGTGCCAGCTCACCAACCGACAGAACTAACTATGGCTACACCTTC. This sequence encodes CASSPTDRTNYGYTF.